This T cell receptor (beta chain) was identified in a study of beta chain features in type 1 diabetes. Study information: The patient and healthy donor groups were comparable for age, gender and cell yields. In all, 107,917,701 sorted cells from all samples were analyzed.

In the case of this clone: Antigen unknown.

Germline CDR1 reads MDHEN; CDR2 reads SYDVKM. The CDR3 runs to 15 residues. V shed 1 base, J shed 4 bases, and the junction held 5 bases outside the gene matches. What was sequenced were expressed TCRB transcripts, since all of the isolated RNA had been reverse transcribed. The table came from immunoSEQ multiplex PCR; TCRdb's copy has only in-frame clones and leaves some out. The sample holds about 160,000 clones, 7% to 9.5% seen once. Whole-study findings and limits: Shorter TCRB CDR3s, moderately but significantly so, marked every one of the four CD4+ subsets in Type 1 diabetes patients. A pattern of fewer insertions and more deletions at VDJ junctions was seen in type 1 diabetes patients. The study notes PCR might favor shorter templates equally in patients and controls.

Sequencing was performed on central memory CD4+ T cells from blood. The rearrangement links TRBV28 to TRBJ1-1; 8 bases match TRBD1. The source of this sequence is a woman aged 25-40 years with type 1 diabetes. CDR3 amino acids: CASSLSGGYATEAFF. CDR3 nucleotides: TGTGCCAGCAGTTTATCAGGGGGCTATGCCACTGAAGCTTTCTTT.